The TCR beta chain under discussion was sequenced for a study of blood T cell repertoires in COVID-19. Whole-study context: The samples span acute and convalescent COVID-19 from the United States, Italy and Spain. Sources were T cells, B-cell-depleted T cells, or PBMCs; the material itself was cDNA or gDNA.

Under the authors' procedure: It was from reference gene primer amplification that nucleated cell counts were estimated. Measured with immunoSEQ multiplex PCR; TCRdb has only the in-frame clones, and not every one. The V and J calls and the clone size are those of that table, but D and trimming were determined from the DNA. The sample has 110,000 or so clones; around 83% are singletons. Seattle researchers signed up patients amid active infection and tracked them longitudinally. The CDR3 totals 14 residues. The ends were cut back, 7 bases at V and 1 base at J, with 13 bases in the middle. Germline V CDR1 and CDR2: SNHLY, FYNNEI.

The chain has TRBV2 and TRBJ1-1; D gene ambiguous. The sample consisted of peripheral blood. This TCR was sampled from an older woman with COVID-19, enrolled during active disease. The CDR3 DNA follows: TGTGCCAGCACCCCGCAACGACAGAACACTGAAGCTTTCTTT. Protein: CASTPQRQNTEAFF.